Listed below are T cell receptor beta chains from one sample, sequenced in a study of human CD8 memory T cell subsets. From the 5' RACE reads, TCRdb lists one entry per CDR3 protein and no DNA. This repertoire includes roughly 17,000 distinct CDR3 sequences. Sequencing input: CD8+ T cells from PBMCs. The receptors originated from a human donor in good health. CDR3s include the opening cysteine and the closing phenylalanine or tryptophan. Each record gives: clone size, J gene, V gene, CDR3 protein. A clone size is listed for some rows: how often the clone was seen (once, few, many), or a class if it is expanded.

.,TRBJ2-1,TRBV7-9,CASSRGTSGGDEQFF
.,TRBJ1-1,TRBV24-1,CAAARGAGTEAFF
.,TRBJ2-1,TRBV23-1,CASSQQTGLAGVSYNEQFF
.,TRBJ2-2,TRBV5-4,CASSASGTGYTGELFF
medium-sized,TRBJ1-1,TRBV27,CASSVTQGETKEAFF
.,TRBJ2-7,TRBV6-1,CASSVGDEQYF
.,TRBJ2-1,TRBV19,CASSIYSGGTNEQFF
.,TRBJ2-7,TRBV2,CASRNGTGFGYEQYF
.,TRBJ2-1,TRBV14,CASSQAGAGVEQFF
.,TRBJ2-5,TRBV7-8,CASSLGDRPYQETQYF
.,TRBJ1-5,TRBV19,CASSGWGQPQHF
.,TRBJ2-7,TRBV7-8,CASSQMGGTAYEQYF
.,TRBJ1-2,TRBV7-9,CASSAPGAAGGYTF
.,TRBJ2-1,TRBV27,CASGTKSRQGAYNEQFF
.,TRBJ2-1,TRBV6-2/TRBV6-3,CASSLNSGEEQFF